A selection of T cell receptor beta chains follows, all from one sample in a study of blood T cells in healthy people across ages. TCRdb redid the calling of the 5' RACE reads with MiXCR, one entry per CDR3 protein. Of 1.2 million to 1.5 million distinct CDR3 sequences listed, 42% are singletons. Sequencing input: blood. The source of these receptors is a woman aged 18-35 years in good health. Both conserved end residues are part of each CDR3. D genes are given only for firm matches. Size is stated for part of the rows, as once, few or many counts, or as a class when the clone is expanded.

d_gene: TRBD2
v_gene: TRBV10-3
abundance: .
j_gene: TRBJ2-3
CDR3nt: TGTGCCATCCGCACGGCGGGGACTAAGTCTAGCACAGATACGCAGTATTTT
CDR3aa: CAIRTAGTKSSTDTQYF

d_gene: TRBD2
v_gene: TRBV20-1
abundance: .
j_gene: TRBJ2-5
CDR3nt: TGCAGTGCTAGAGATCCTAGCGGGGGGACGAACAATGAGCAGTACTTC
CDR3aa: CSARDPSGGTNNEQYF

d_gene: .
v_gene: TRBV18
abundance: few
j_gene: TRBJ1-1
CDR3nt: TGTGCCAGCTCACCACTCCAGGCCCTCACTGAAGCTTTCTTT
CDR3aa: CASSPLQALTEAFF

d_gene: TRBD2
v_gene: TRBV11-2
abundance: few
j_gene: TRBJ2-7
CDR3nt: TGTGCCAGCAGTTATCCAGCGGGAGGTTCCTACGAGCAGTACTTC
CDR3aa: CASSYPAGGSYEQYF

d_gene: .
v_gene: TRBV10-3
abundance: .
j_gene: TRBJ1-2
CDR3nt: TGTGCCATCAGTGAGTCGGGGTTGGGATACGATGGCTACACCTTC
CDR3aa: CAISESGLGYDGYTF

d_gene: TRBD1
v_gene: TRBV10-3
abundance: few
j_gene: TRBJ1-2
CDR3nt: TGTGCCATCAGACGCGCGACTCCGGGACAGATCAACTATGGCTACACCTTC
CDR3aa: CAIRRATPGQINYGYTF

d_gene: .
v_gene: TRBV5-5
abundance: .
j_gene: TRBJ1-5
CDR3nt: TGTGCCAGCAGCTTGGCCGAGAGGCGGCCCCAGCATTTT
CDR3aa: CASSLAERRPQHF

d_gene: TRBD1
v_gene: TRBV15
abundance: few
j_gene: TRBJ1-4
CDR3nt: TGTGCCACCAGCAGCGGACAGGGGGCAACTAATGAAAAACTGTTTTTT
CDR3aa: CATSSGQGATNEKLFF

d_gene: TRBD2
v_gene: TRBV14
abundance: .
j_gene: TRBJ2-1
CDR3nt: TGTGCCAGCAGCCAATTTATGCGGGAGCACAATGAGCAGTTCTTC
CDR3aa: CASSQFMREHNEQFF

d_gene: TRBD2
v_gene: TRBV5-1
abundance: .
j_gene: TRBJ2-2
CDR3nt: TGCGCCAGCAGCACGACTAGCATAAGCACCGGGGAGCTGTTTTTT
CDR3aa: CASSTTSISTGELFF

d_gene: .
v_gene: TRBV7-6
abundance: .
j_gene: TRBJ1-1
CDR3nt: TGTGCCAGCAGCGTAGTACAGGGTGGGAACGCTGAAGCTTTCTTT
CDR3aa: CASSVVQGGNAEAFF